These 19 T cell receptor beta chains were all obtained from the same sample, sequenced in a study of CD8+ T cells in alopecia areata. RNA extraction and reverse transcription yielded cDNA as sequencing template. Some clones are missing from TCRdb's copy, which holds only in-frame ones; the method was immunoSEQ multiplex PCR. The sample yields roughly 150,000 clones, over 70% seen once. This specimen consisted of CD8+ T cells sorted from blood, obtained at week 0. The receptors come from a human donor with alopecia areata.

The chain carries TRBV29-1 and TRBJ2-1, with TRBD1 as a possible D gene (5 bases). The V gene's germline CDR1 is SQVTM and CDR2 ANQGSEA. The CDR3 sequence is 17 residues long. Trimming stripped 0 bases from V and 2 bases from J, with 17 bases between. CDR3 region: CSVEDLRTPRPYNEQFF. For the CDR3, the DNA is TGCAGCGTTGAAGATCTTCGGACACCTCGCCCCTACAATGAGCAGTTCTTC.

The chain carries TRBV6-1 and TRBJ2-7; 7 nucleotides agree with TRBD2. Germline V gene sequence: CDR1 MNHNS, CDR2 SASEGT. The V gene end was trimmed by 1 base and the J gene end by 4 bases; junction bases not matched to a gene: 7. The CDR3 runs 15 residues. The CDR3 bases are TGTGCCAGCAGTGAAGGGCTAGCGGAGGGATACGAGCAGTACTTC. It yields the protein CASSEGLAEGYEQYF.

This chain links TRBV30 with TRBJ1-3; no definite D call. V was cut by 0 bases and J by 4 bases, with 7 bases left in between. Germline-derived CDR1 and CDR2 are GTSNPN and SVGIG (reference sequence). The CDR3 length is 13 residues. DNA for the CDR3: TGTGCCTGGAGTGTGGGGTCGGGAAACACCATATATTTT. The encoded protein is CAWSVGSGNTIYF.

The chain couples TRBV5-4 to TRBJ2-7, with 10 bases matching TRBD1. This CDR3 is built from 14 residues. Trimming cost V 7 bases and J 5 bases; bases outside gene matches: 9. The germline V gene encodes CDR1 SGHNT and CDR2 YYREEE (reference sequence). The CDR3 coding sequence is TGTGCCAGCGGACCGACAGGGGGCTTCGACGAGCAGTACTTC. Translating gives CASGPTGGFDEQYF. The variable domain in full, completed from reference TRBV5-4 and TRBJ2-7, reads ETGVTQSPTHLIKTRGQQVTLRCSSQSGHNTVSWYQQALGQGPQFIFQYYREEENGRGNFPPRFSGLQFPNYSSELNVNALELDDSALYLCASGPTGGFDEQYFGPGTRLTVT.

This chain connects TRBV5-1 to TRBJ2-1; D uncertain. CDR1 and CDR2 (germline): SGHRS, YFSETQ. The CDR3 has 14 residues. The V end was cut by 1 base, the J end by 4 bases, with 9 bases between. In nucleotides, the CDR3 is TGCGCCAGCAGCTTGTTATCCGTATACAATGAGCAGTTCTTC. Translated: CASSLLSVYNEQFF. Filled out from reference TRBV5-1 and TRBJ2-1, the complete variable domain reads KAGVTQTPRYLIKTRGQQVTLSCSPISGHRSVSWYQQTPGQGLQFLFEYFSETQRNKGNFPGRFSGRQFSNSRSEMNVSTLELGDSALYLCASSLLSVYNEQFFGPGTRLTVL.

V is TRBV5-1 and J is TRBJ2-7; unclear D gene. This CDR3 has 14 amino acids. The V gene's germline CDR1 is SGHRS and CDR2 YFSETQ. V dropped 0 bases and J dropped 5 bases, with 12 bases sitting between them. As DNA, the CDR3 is TGCGCCAGCAGCTTGGGGGGTTCGAGGCACGAGCAGTACTTC. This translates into CASSLGGSRHEQYF. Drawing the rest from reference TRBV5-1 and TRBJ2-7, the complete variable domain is KAGVTQTPRYLIKTRGQQVTLSCSPISGHRSVSWYQQTPGQGLQFLFEYFSETQRNKGNFPGRFSGRQFSNSRSEMNVSTLELGDSALYLCASSLGGSRHEQYFGPGTRLTVT.

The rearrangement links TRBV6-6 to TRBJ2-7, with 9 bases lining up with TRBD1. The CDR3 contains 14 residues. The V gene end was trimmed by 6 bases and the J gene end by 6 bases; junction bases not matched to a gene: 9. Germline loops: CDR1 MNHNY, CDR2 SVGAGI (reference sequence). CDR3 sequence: CASSPLQGASEQYF. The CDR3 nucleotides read TGTGCCAGCAGCCCTTTACAGGGGGCGAGCGAGCAGTACTTC.

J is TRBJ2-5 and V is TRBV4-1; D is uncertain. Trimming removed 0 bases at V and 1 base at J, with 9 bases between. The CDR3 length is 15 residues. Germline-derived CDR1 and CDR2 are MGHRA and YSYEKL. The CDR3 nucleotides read TGCGCCAGCAGCCAAGACAGGCCCCTCCAAGAGACCCAGTACTTC. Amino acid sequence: CASSQDRPLQETQYF.

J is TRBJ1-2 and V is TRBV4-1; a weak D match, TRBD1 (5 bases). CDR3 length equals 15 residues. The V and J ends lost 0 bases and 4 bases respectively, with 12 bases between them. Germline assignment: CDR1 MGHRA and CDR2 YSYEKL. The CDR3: CASSQEHRDAYGYTF. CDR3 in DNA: TGCGCCAGCAGCCAAGAGCATCGGGACGCCTATGGCTACACCTTC.

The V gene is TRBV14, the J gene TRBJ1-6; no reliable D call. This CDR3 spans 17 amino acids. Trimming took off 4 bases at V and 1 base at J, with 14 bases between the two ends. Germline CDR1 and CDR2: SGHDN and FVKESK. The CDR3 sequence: CASSLGLGRSYNSPLHF. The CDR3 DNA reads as TGTGCCAGCAGCCTCGGACTAGGACGGTCCTATAATTCACCCCTCCACTTT. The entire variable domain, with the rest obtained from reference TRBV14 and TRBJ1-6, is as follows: EAGVTQFPSHSVIEKGQTVTLRCDPISGHDNLYWYRRVMGKEIKFLLHFVKESKQDESGMPNNRFLAERTGGTYSTLKVQPAELEDSGVYFCASSLGLGRSYNSPLHFGNGTRLTVT.

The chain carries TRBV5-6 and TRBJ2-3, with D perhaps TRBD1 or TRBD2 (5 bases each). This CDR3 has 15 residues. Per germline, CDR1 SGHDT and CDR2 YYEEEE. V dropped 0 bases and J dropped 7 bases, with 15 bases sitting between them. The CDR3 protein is CASSLGGVLENTQYF. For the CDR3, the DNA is TGTGCCAGCAGCTTGGGAGGGGTCTTAGAGAATACGCAGTATTTT. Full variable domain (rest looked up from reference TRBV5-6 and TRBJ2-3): DAGVTQSPTHLIKTRGQQVTLRCSPKSGHDTVSWYQQALGQGPQFIFQYYEEEERQRGNFPDRFSGHQFPNYSSELNVNALLLGDSALYLCASSLGGVLENTQYFGPGTRLTVL.

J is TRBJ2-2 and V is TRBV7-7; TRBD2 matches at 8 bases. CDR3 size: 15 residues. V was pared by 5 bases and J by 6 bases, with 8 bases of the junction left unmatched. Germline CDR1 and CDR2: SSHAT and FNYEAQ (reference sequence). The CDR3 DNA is TGTGCCAGCAGCCCCGGACGGGGGGGCCCCGGGGAGCTGTTTTTT. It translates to CASSPGRGGPGELFF.

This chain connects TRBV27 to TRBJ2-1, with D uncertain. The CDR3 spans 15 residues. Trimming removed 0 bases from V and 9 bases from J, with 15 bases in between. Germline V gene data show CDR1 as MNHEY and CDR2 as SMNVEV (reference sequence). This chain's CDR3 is CASSLSLGLMGEQFF. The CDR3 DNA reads TGTGCCAGCAGTTTATCCCTAGGCTTGATGGGTGAGCAGTTCTTC.

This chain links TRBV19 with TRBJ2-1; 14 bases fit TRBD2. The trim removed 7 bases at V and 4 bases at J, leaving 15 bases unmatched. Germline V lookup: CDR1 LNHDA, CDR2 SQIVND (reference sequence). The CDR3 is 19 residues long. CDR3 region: CASISEIPRTSGRYNEQFF. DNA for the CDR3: TGTGCCAGTATTTCAGAGATCCCGAGGACTAGCGGGAGGTACAATGAGCAGTTCTTC.

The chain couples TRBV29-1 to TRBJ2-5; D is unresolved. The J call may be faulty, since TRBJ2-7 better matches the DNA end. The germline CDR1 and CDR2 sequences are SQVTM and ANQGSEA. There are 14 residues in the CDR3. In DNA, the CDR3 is TGCAGCGTTGTTCGGCAGACCGACCCCTACGAGCAGTACTTC. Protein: CSVVRQTDPYEQYF.

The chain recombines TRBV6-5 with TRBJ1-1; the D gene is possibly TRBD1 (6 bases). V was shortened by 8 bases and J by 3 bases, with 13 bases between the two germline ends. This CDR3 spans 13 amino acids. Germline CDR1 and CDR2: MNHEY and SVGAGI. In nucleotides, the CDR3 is TGTGCCAGCGGACAGACGGAAGACACTGAAGCTTTCTTT. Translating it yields CASGQTEDTEAFF.

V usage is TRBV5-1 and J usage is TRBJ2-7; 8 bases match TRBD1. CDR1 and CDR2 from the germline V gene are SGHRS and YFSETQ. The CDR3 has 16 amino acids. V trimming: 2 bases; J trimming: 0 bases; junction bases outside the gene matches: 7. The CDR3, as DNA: TGCGCCAGCAGCTTAGGGATCGGGACAGGCTCCTACGAGCAGTACTTC. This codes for CASSLGIGTGSYEQYF.

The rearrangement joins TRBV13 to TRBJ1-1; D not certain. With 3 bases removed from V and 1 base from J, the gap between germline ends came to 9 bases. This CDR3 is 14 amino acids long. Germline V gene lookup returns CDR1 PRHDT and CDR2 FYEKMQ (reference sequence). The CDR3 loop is CASSFRTGNTEAFF. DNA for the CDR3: TGTGCCAGCAGCTTCCGGACGGGGAACACTGAAGCTTTCTTT.

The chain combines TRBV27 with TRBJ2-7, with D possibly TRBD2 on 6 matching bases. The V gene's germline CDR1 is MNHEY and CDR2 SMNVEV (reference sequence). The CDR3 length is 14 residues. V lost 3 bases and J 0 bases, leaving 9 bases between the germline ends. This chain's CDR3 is CASSFERASYEQYF. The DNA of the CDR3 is TGTGCCAGCAGTTTTGAGCGGGCCTCCTACGAGCAGTACTTC.